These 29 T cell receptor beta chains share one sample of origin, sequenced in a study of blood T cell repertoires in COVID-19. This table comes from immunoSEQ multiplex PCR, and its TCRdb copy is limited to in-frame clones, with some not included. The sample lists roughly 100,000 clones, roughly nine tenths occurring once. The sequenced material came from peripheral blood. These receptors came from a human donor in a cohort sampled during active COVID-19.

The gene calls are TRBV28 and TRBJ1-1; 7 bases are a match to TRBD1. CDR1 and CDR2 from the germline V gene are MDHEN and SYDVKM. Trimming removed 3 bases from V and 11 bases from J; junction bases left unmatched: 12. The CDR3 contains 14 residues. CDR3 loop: CASSFSAGGGRAFF. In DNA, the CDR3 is TGTGCCAGCAGTTTCTCCGCAGGGGGTGGTAGGGCTTTCTTT.

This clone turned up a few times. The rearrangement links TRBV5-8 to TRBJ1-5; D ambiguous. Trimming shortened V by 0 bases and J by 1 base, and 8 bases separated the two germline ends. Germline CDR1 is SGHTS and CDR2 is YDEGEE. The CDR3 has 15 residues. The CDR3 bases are TGTGCCAGCAGCTTGGCCAGAATCAGCAATCAGCCCCAGCATTTT. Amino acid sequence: CASSLARISNQPQHF.

CDR3 nucleotides: TGTGCCAGCAGCCATCATGGACTAGCGGGAGGATCGGGGGATACGCAGTATTTT. It codes for CASSHHGLAGGSGDTQYF. V and J are TRBV3-1 (or the pseudogene TRBV3-2) and TRBJ2-3; 14 bases fit TRBD2. V dropped 3 bases and J dropped 6; count of bases not matched to a gene: 11. This CDR3 is 18 amino acids long. Germline V lookup: CDR1 LGHDT, CDR2 YNNKEL (reference sequence).

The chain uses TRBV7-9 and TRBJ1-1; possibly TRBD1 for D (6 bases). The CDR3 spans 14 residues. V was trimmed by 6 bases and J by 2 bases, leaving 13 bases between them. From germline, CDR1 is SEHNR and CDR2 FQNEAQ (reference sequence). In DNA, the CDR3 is TGTGCCAGCAGTTTGCAGGGGAGAAACACTGAAGCTTTCTTT. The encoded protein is CASSLQGRNTEAFF. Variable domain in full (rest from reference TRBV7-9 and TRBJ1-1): DTGVSQNPRHKITKRGQNVTFRCDPISEHNRLYWYRQTLGQGPEFLTYFQNEAQLEKSRLLSDRFSAERPKGSFSTLEIQRTEQGDSAMYLCASSLQGRNTEAFFGQGTRLTVV.

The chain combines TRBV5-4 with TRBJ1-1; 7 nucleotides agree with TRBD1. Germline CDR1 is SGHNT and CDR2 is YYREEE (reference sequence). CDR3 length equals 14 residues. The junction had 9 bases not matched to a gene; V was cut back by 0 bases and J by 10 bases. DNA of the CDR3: TGTGCCAGCAGCTTGGGACAGGGATTCCTAGCAGCTTTCTTT. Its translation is CASSLGQGFLAAFF. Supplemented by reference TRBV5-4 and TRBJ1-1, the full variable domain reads ETGVTQSPTHLIKTRGQQVTLRCSSQSGHNTVSWYQQALGQGPQFIFQYYREEENGRGNFPPRFSGLQFPNYSSELNVNALELDDSALYLCASSLGQGFLAAFFGQGTRLTVV.

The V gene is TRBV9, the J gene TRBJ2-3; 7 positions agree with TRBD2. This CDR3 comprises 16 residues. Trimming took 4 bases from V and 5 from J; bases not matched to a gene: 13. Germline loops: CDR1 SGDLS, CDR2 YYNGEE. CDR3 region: CASSPPSGGMRDTQYF. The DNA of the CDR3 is TGTGCCAGCAGCCCCCCGTCCGGGGGGATGAGAGATACGCAGTATTTT. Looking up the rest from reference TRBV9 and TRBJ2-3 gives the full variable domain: DSGVTQTPKHLITATGQRVTLRCSPRSGDLSVYWYQQSLDQGLQFLIQYYNGEERAKGNILERFSAQQFPDLHSELNLSSLELGDSALYFCASSPPSGGMRDTQYFGPGTRLTVL.

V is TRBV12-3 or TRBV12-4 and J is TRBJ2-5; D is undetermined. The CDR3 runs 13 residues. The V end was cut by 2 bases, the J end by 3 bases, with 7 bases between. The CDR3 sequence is CASSLRGKETQYF. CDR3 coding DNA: TGTGCCAGCAGTTTAAGAGGAAAAGAGACCCAGTACTTC.

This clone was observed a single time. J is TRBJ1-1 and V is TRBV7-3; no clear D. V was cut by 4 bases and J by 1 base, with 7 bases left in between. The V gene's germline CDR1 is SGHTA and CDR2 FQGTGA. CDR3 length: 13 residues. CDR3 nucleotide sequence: TGTGCCAGCAGCTACAGTGGGAACACTGAAGCTTTCTTT. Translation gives CASSYSGNTEAFF.

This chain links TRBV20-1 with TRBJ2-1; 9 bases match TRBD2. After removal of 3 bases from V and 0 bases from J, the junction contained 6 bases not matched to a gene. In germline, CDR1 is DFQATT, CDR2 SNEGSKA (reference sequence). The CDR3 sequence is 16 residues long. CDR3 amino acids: CSASGSGSASYNEQFF. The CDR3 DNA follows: TGCAGTGCTAGTGGTAGCGGGAGTGCCTCCTACAATGAGCAGTTCTTC.

DNA of the CDR3: TGTGCCAGTAGACCTCAGGGAAATCAGGGGGAGCTGTTTTTT. This translates into CASRPQGNQGELFF. The V gene is TRBV19, the J gene TRBJ2-2; D possibly corresponds to TRBD1 (5 bases). Trimming stripped 6 bases from V and 8 bases from J, with 16 bases between. The CDR3 sequence is 14 residues long. CDR1 is LNHDA and CDR2 is SQIVND in the germline V gene (reference sequence). Variable domain in full (rest from reference TRBV19 and TRBJ2-2): DGGITQSPKYLFRKEGQNVTLSCEQNLNHDAMYWYRQDPGQGLRLIYYSQIVNDFQKGDIAEGYSVSREKKESFPLTVTSAQKNPTAFYLCASRPQGNQGELFFGEGSRLTVL.

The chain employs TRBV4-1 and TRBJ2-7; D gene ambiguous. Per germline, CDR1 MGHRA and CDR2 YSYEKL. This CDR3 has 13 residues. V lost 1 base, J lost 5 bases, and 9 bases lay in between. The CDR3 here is CASSQVERHEQYF. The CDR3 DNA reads TGCGCCAGCAGCCAAGTAGAGCGTCACGAGCAGTACTTC.

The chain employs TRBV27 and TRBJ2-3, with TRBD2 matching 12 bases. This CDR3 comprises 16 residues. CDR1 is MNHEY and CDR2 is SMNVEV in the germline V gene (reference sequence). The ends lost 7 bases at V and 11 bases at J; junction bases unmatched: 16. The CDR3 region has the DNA TGTGCCAGCACCCCGACTAGCGGGGGACCACTTATTAGGCAGTATTTT. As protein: CASTPTSGGPLIRQYF.

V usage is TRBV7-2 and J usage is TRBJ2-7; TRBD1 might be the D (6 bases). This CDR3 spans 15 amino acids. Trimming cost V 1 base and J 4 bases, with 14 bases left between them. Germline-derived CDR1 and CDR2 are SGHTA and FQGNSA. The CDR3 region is CASSLERGSWYEQYF. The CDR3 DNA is TGTGCCAGCAGCTTAGAAAGGGGGAGTTGGTACGAGCAGTACTTC. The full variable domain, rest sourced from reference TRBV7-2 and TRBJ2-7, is GAGVSQSPSNKVTEKGKDVELRCDPISGHTALYWYRQSLGQGLEFLIYFQGNSAPDKSGLPSDRFSAERTGGSVSTLTIQRTQQEDSAVYLCASSLERGSWYEQYFGPGTRLTVT.

The CDR3 DNA reads as TGCAGTGCTAGTGACCCAGGGGGCCAATATAGCAATCAGCCCCAGCATTTT. It encodes CSASDPGGQYSNQPQHF. This chain uses TRBV20-1 with TRBJ1-5; 8 bases map to TRBD1. The V gene's germline CDR1 is DFQATT and CDR2 SNEGSKA (reference sequence). The CDR3 extends over 17 amino acids. The V and J ends lost 3 bases and 0 bases, in that order; junction bases with no gene match: 10.

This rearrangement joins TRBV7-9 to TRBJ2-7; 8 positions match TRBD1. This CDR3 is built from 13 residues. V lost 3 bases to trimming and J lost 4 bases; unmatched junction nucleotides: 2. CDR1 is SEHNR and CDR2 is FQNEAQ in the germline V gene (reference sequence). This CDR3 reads CASSFDRGYEQYF. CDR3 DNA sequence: TGTGCCAGCAGCTTTGACAGGGGATACGAGCAGTACTTC. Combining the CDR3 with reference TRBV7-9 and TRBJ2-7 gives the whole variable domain DTGVSQNPRHKITKRGQNVTFRCDPISEHNRLYWYRQTLGQGPEFLTYFQNEAQLEKSRLLSDRFSAERPKGSFSTLEIQRTEQGDSAMYLCASSFDRGYEQYFGPGTRLTVT.

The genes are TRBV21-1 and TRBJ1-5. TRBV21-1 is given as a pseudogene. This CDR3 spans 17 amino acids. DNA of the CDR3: TGTGCCAGCAGCAAAGTGGCCGGCGGGGTCGTTAATCAGCCCCAGCATTTT. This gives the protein CASSKVAGGVVNQPQHF.

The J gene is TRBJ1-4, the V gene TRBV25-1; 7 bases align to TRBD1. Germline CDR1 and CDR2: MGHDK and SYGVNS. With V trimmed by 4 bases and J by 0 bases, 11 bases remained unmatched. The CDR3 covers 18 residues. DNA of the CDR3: TGTGCCAGCAGTGCATCCCCGGGACAGCTTACAACTAATGAAAAACTGTTTTTT. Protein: CASSASPGQLTTNEKLFF.

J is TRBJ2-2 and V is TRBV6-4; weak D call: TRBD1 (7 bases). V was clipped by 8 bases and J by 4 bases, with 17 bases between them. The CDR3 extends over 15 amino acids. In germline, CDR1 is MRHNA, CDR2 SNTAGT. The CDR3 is CASARQGGPTGELFF. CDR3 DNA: TGTGCCAGCGCGCGACAGGGAGGCCCCACCGGGGAGCTGTTTTTT.

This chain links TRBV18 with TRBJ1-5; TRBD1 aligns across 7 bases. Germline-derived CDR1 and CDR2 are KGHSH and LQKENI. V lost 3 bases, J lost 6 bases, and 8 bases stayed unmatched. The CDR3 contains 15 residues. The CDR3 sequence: CASSPSRDRSQPQHF. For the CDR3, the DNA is TGTGCCAGCTCACCCTCCCGGGACAGAAGTCAGCCCCAGCATTTT.

The CDR3 here is CASSLRASGSRSSYEQYF. In nucleotides, the CDR3 is TGTGCCAGCAGCTTGAGGGCTAGCGGGAGCCGAAGCTCCTACGAGCAGTACTTC. The chain is built from TRBV5-5 and TRBJ2-7; 10 bases are a match to TRBD2. The CDR3 loop spans 18 amino acids. The junction had 10 bases not matched to a gene; V was cut back by 1 base and J by 0 bases. The germline V gene has CDR1 SGHKS and CDR2 YYEKEE (reference sequence).

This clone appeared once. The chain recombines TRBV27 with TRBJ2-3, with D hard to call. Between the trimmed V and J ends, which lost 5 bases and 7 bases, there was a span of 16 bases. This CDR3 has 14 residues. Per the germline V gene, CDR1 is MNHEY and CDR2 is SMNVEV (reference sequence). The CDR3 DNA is TGTGCCAGCAGTCCCACTCCCCGGTCAAATACGCAGTATTTT. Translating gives CASSPTPRSNTQYF.

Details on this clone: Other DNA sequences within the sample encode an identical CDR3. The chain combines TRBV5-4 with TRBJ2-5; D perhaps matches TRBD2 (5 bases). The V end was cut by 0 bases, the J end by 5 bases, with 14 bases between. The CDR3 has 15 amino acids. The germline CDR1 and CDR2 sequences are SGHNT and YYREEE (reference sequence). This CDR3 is CASSLARGLEETQYF. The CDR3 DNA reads TGTGCCAGCAGCTTGGCGAGAGGGCTAGAGGAGACCCAGTACTTC.

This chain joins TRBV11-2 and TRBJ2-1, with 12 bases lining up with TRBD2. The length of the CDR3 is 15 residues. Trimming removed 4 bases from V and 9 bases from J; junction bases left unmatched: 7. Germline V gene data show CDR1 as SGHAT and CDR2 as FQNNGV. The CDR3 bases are TGTGCCAGCAGCTCGCTAGCGGGGGGGGTCGGTGAGCAGTTCTTC. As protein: CASSSLAGGVGEQFF.

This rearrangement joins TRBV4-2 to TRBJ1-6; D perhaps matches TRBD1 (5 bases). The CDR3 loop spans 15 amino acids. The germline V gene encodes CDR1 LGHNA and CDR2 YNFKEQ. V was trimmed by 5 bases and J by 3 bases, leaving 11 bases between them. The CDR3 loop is CASSEGANYNSPLHF. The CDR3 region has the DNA TGTGCCAGCAGCGAAGGGGCGAACTATAATTCACCCCTCCACTTT.

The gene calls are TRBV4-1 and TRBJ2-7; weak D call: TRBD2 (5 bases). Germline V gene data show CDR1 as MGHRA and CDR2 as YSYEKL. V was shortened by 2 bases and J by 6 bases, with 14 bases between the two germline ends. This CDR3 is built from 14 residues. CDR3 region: CASSQFRGAIEQYF. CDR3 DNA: TGCGCCAGCAGCCAATTCCGGGGAGCCATCGAGCAGTACTTC.

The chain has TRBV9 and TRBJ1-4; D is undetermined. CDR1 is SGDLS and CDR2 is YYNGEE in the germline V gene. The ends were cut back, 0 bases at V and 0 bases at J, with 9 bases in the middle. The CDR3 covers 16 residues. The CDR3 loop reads CASSVGVGPTNEKLFF. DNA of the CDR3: TGTGCCAGCAGCGTAGGTGTGGGCCCAACTAATGAAAAACTGTTTTTT.

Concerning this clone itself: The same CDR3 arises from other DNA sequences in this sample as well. The DNA of the CDR3 is TGTGCCAGCAACTTCTTACAGGGGCCTGGAAACACCATATATTTT. The encoded protein is CASNFLQGPGNTIYF. The V gene is TRBV28, the J gene TRBJ1-3; the match to TRBD1 covers 7 bases. V dropped 7 bases and J dropped 2; count of bases not matched to a gene: 8. This CDR3 has 15 amino acids. Germline V gene sequence: CDR1 MDHEN, CDR2 SYDVKM.

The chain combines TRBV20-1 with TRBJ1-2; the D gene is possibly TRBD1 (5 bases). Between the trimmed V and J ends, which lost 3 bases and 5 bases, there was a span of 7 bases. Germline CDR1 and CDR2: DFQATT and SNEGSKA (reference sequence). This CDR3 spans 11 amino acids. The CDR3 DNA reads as TGCAGTGCTAGGGGGGGTTATGGCTACACCTTC. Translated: CSARGGYGYTF.

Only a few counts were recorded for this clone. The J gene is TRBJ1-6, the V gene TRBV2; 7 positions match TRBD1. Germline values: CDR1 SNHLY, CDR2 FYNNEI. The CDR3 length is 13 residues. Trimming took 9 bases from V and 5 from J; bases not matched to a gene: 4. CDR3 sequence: CASKTGNNSPLHF. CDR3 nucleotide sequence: TGTGCCAGTAAGACAGGGAATAATTCACCCCTCCACTTT. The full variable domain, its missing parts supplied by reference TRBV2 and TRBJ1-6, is EPEVTQTPSHQVTQMGQEVILRCVPISNHLYFYWYRQILGQKVEFLVSFYNNEISEKSEIFDDQFSVERPDGSNFTLKIRSTKLEDSAMYFCASKTGNNSPLHFGNGTRLTVT.